This TCR beta chain was captured in a study of cytomegalovirus exposure and HLA in healthy donors. Study outcomes and limitations: The authors listed around 150 TCR beta chains as cytomegalovirus-associated. A prior analysis recorded that most TCR beta V segments were productive about 90% or about 30% of the time. Later genetic work tied a missense DCLRE1C variant to beta-chain V and J trimming.

To note about this clone: Antigen specificity is unknown.

The PCR made use of 60 Vbeta and 13 Jbeta primers. TCRdb's copy holds only in-frame clones and misses some; the assay was immunoSEQ multiplex PCR. The sample yields some 140,000 clones, around 73% seen once. The germline CDR1 and CDR2 sequences are SGDLS and YYNGEE. J was trimmed by 8 bases and V by 0 bases; bases with no gene match: 8. The CDR3 sequence is 16 residues long. Source material: PBMCs. The source is a woman aged 35 to 49 in good health and CMV-seronegative. This rearrangement joins TRBV9 to TRBJ1-4; 9 bases are a match to TRBD1. CDR3 in amino acids: CASSVDRGQGSEKLFF. The DNA for the CDR3 is TGTGCCAGCAGCGTAGATCGGGGACAGGGCAGCGAAAAACTGTTTTTT. Full variable domain (rest looked up from reference TRBV9 and TRBJ1-4): DSGVTQTPKHLITATGQRVTLRCSPRSGDLSVYWYQQSLDQGLQFLIQYYNGEERAKGNILERFSAQQFPDLHSELNLSSLELGDSALYFCASSVDRGQGSEKLFFGSGTQLSVL.